This TCR beta chain was recorded in a study of identical twins (TCRdb year 2016). A note on the overall study: The study deep-sequenced TCR alpha and beta repertoires from monozygotic twins, unrelated adults of various ages and cord blood to test whether fetal clonotypes persist. To rule out contamination, replicate twin experiments were performed at different times with different library preparation protocols. On the study overall, not on this receptor specifically: Out-of-frame TCR alpha sequences shared between twins showed an excess of low generation-probability sequences compared with coincidental sharing between unrelated individuals. In beta out-of-frame sequences, excess twin sharing was weaker, because having fewer shared sequences lowered the signal-to-noise ratio. Abundant cord blood beta clonotypes carried fewer insertions; young adult naive repertoires showed a weaker similar trend, while memory repertoires showed none. Invariant T cells such as MAIT and iNKT could partly confound zero-insertion analyses, though diverse VJ usage argued against this for most clonotypes. Because the same donors could not be followed over many years, the conclusions depended on cross-sectional statistical analysis. Out-of-frame TCR alpha sharing in monozygotic twins was systematically underestimated by recombination models, whereas sharing between unrelated individuals was in agreement with the recombination models.

For this clonotype: The antigen it binds to is not known. No clone much larger than this one lies a single base away; base qualities are absent.

Only healthy Caucasian donors were included. Library preparation used 5' RACE. Sequencer: Illumina HiSeq 2000. A universal primer binding site was introduced by template switching, and a unique molecular identifier was present in the final cDNA, enabling accurate counting of TCR cDNA molecules. First-strand cDNA for TCR alpha and beta chains was synthesized from specific primers in the conserved constant-segment region. Each cDNA library was double barcoded, with a SMART-Mk sample barcode plus Illumina barcodes, to control for contamination. TruSeq adapter sequences, together with Illumina sample barcodes, were added in two successive PCR steps. The TCR alpha and beta cDNA libraries were sequenced on the Illumina HiSeq platform using custom primers. The source study handled its data this way. MiGEC processed the raw reads to extract unique molecular identifiers, while MiXCR was used to determine the CDR3 positions. Recombination models were inferred per individual with the repgenHMM and IGoR tools using an EM algorithm. Shared clonotype analysis was performed with the tcR package in R, normalizing sharing by the product of cloneset sizes. To study raw recombination without the effects of thymic and clonal selection, out-of-frame nonproductive sequences were analyzed. Using fastp at Q25 and MiXCR, TCRdb reprocessed the public reads and kept productive beta chains. When rows share a CDR3 protein, they turn into one entry using the most common DNA and genes. The V and J calls and clone size come from TCRdb's table, not from the authors' own analysis. The sample table records roughly 1,500,000 distinct CDR3 sequences; around a third of these occur just once. The ten biggest clones cover about 0.27% of the sample.

From its cysteine to its phenylalanine, the CDR3 spans 15 amino acids. Only the CDR3 DNA stays, 45 bases, in frame from base 1. For CDR1 and CDR2, the germline V gene (reference sequence) lists SGHNT and YYREEE. Trimming takes 5 bases off V and 7 bases off J; junction bases not matched to a gene: 9. The sequenced material came from cord blood. The TCR originated in a newborn girl in good health. The chain is encoded by TRBV5-4 joined to TRBJ1-6; TRBD1 fits 7 bases in the junction. The CDR3 amino acid sequence is: CASRLAGTANSPLHF. The nucleotide sequence reads as follows: TGTGCCAGCAGGTTAGCCGGGACAGCGAATTCACCCCTCCACTTT. Where the CDR3 stops, the reference TRBV5-4 and TRBJ1-6 genes take over; the full variable domain is ETGVTQSPTHLIKTRGQQVTLRCSSQSGHNTVSWYQQALGQGPQFIFQYYREEENGRGNFPPRFSGLQFPNYSSELNVNALELDDSALYLCASRLAGTANSPLHFGNGTRLTVT.